These 8 T cell receptor beta chains were sequenced from one sample in a study of cytomegalovirus exposure and HLA in healthy donors (dated by TCRdb to 2015 to 2018). Receptor amplification or capture employed the immunoSEQ multiplex PCR assay. A mixture of 60 forward primers for TCR Vbeta segments and 13 reverse primers for TCR Jbeta segments was used in the multiplex PCR. What TCRdb holds here is the immuneACCESS table cut down to in-frame rearrangements. Part of the clones is not present; checked against another copy, under half of the missing clones reflect an unresolved V gene, and the others are unexplained. The table for this sample records roughly 120,000 clones. Jointly, the top ten make up under 2.5% of the sample. The sequenced material came from PBMCs. The receptors were sampled from a man aged 40-55 years in good health and CMV-seronegative.

The rearrangement uses TRBV6-1 and TRBJ2-7; TRBD1 matches 7 bases. The CDR3 covers 15 residues. The germline CDR1 and CDR2 sequences are MNHNS and SASEGT. The ends lost 10 bases at V and 5 bases at J; junction bases unmatched: 17. This chain's CDR3 is CATHRTGRKLHEQYF. CDR3 nucleotides: TGTGCCACGCACCGGACAGGTCGAAAGTTGCACGAGCAGTACTTC.

The J gene is TRBJ1-1, the V gene TRBV7-8; weak D call: TRBD1 (5 bases). CDR1 and CDR2 (germline): SGHVS, FQNEAQ. The CDR3 length is 13 residues. V lost 3 bases, J lost 8 bases, and 13 bases lay in between. The CDR3 reads CASSLGGRGEAFF. CDR3 nucleotide sequence: TGTGCCAGCAGCTTGGGAGGACGGGGGGAAGCTTTCTTT.

The rearrangement joins TRBV7-8 to TRBJ1-4; possibly TRBD1 for D (5 bases). The germline gives CDR1 SGHVS, CDR2 FQNEAQ. The CDR3 spans 17 residues. Deletions cut 2 bases from V and 8 bases from J, with 21 bases between. As DNA, the CDR3 is TGTGCCAGCAGCTTACCAGGGTACGGGCGTCCCAACGAAAAACTGTTTTTT. It specifies CASSLPGYGRPNEKLFF.

This rearrangement joins TRBV29-1 to TRBJ2-3, with 8 bases identical to TRBD2. The CDR3 extends over 13 amino acids. V was pared by 8 bases and J by 6 bases, with 10 bases of the junction left unmatched. Germline lookup yields CDR1 SQVTM and CDR2 ANQGSEA. CDR3 nucleotide sequence: TGCAGCTCAACCGGGACTAGGGGGGATACGCAGTATTTT. This sequence encodes CSSTGTRGDTQYF.

This rearrangement joins TRBV6-5 to TRBJ1-2; TRBD1 agrees at 9 bases. The germline V gene encodes CDR1 MNHEY and CDR2 SVGAGI. This CDR3 contains 13 residues. V shed 4 bases and J 7 bases; nucleotides not matched to a gene: 4. CDR3 nucleotides: TGTGCCAGCAGTTTTACAGGGGGCGTTGGCTACACCTTC. Amino acid sequence: CASSFTGGVGYTF.

The chain combines TRBV5-8 with TRBJ2-5, with TRBD2 matching 7 bases. Germline CDR1 is SGHTS and CDR2 is YDEGEE. This CDR3 is 14 amino acids long. Trimming at V came to 0 bases and at J to 2 bases, leaving 1 base not matched to a gene. The DNA for the CDR3 is TGTGCCAGCAGCTTGGGGGGGGGTCAAGAGACCCAGTACTTC. This codes for CASSLGGGQETQYF.

The chain joins TRBV11-3 to TRBJ2-5, with 12 nucleotides matching TRBD1. Trimming cost V 10 bases and J 2 bases; bases outside gene matches: 14. Looked up from germline, CDR1 is SGHNT and CDR2 is YENEEA. The CDR3 totals 17 residues. CDR3 DNA sequence: TGTGCCACTTCAAAGGGGGACAGGGGGCGCGGGCAAGAGACCCAGTACTTC. Its protein is CATSKGDRGRGQETQYF. The variable domain in full, with the rest retrieved from reference TRBV11-3 and TRBJ2-5, is EAGVVQSPRYKIIEKKQPVAFWCNPISGHNTLYWYLQNLGQGPELLIRYENEEAVDDSQLPKDRFSAERLKGVDSTLKIQPAELGDSAVYLCATSKGDRGRGQETQYFGPGTRLLVL.

V is TRBV9 and J is TRBJ2-5; possibly TRBD2 for D (5 bases). This CDR3 is built from 14 residues. Germline CDR1 and CDR2: SGDLS and YYNGEE. Trimming shortened V by 3 bases and J by 5 bases, and 14 bases separated the two germline ends. This CDR3 reads CASSGKGSMETQYF. The DNA for the CDR3 is TGTGCCAGCAGCGGAAAAGGGAGTATGGAGACCCAGTACTTC.